The clone carrying this T cell receptor (beta chain) was seen more than once but under ten times. The total RNA that was extracted per sample amounted to at least 5 micrograms. The source of the sample is a study of blood T cells in healthy people across ages. The authors ran a second PCR of 7 to 11 cycles using a sample-barcoded 5' primer and a J-beta primer mix. Each cDNA molecule was tagged by a template-switch adaptor with 12 random nucleotides. TCRdb used MiXCR to reprocess the 5' RACE reads, holding one entry per CDR3 protein. Found here are some 1 million distinct CDR3 sequences, over 35% of them singletons; the top ten hold approximately 20%. Per germline, CDR1 SGHRS and CDR2 YFSETQ. The CDR3 has 14 residues. V lost 0 bases to trimming and J lost 1 base, with 7 bases between them.

This sequence originates from a woman aged 60-75 years in good health. The sequenced material came from blood. The V and J genes are TRBV5-1 and TRBJ1-2; D is uncertain. CDR3 region: CASSLDEINYGYTF. The CDR3 DNA is TGCGCCAGCAGCTTGGATGAGATTAACTATGGCTACACCTTC.